The next 21 T cell receptor beta chains were all read from a single sample in a study of cytomegalovirus exposure and HLA in healthy donors. In the PCR, 60 Vbeta and 13 Jbeta primers were used. Here immunoSEQ multiplex PCR was the method, and the copy in TCRdb shows in-frame clones only, minus some. The sample has about 60,000 clones; approximately 70% are singletons. The sequenced sample consisted of PBMCs. The source is a woman in her sixties in good health and CMV-seropositive.

The chain joins TRBV6-5 to TRBJ1-2; possibly TRBD1 for D (5 bases). Germline V gives CDR1 MNHEY, CDR2 SVGAGI. V dropped 9 bases and J dropped 4 bases, with 12 bases sitting between them. The CDR3 sequence is 12 residues long. The CDR3 region has the DNA TGTGCCAGTTCAGGGTACGGCTATGGCTACACCTTC. Protein product: CASSGYGYGYTF.

The J gene is TRBJ2-3, the V gene TRBV9; 9 bases fit TRBD1. V lost 0 bases and J lost 2; bases outside the gene matches: 4. Germline CDR1 and CDR2: SGDLS and YYNGEE. This CDR3 is built from 16 residues. The CDR3 DNA reads as TGTGCCAGCAGCGTAGGACAGGGGGGATCCACAGATACGCAGTATTTT. Protein sequence: CASSVGQGGSTDTQYF.

The rearrangement links TRBV7-9 to TRBJ1-2; 10 bases are a match to TRBD1. This CDR3 comprises 15 residues. Germline values: CDR1 SEHNR, CDR2 FQNEAQ (reference sequence). V was clipped by 4 bases and J by 7 bases; unmatched bases: 9. This CDR3 is CASSSTDRGLIGYTF. CDR3 nucleotides: TGTGCCAGCAGCTCAACCGACAGGGGGCTGATTGGCTACACCTTC.

The chain links TRBV7-9 to TRBJ1-1; D is ambiguous. Germline V gene lookup returns CDR1 SEHNR and CDR2 FQNEAQ (reference sequence). The CDR3 loop spans 17 amino acids. Trimming pared 3 bases from V and 1 base from J, leaving 18 bases between. CDR3 residues: CASSFPPRGQSNTEAFF. In DNA form, the CDR3 reads TGTGCCAGCAGCTTTCCCCCCCGAGGTCAGTCGAACACTGAAGCTTTCTTT.

This clone showed up just a few times. The gene calls are TRBV27 and TRBJ1-2; possibly TRBD1 for D (5 bases). From germline, CDR1 is MNHEY and CDR2 SMNVEV (reference sequence). Trimming removed 5 bases at V and 8 bases at J, with 18 bases between. CDR3 length equals 14 residues. CDR3: CASSTSITGGGYTF. Here the CDR3 DNA reads TGTGCCAGCAGTACGTCAATTACTGGGGGGGGCTACACCTTC.

This clone came up once. This rearrangement joins TRBV7-2 to TRBJ2-7; 10 bases map to TRBD1. CDR1 and CDR2 from the germline V gene are SGHTA and FQGNSA. This CDR3 has 15 amino acids. V lost 6 bases and J lost 2; bases outside the gene matches: 7. Here the CDR3 reads CASRITGTGAYEQYF. CDR3 in DNA: TGTGCCAGCAGGATAACCGGGACAGGGGCCTACGAGCAGTACTTC.

This chain joins TRBV6-5 and TRBJ1-5; weak D call: TRBD1 (6 bases). Germline-derived CDR1 and CDR2 are MNHEY and SVGAGI. The CDR3 contains 14 residues. V was cut by 7 bases and J by 1 base, with 11 bases left in between. CDR3 in DNA: TGTGCCAGCAAGCAGGGGATGAGCAATCAGCCCCAGCATTTT. Its translation is CASKQGMSNQPQHF.

J is TRBJ2-7 and V is TRBV29-1, with 11 bases that match TRBD2. After removal of 2 bases from V and 4 bases from J, the junction contained 4 bases not matched to a gene. CDR3 length equals 14 residues. The germline gives CDR1 SQVTM, CDR2 ANQGSEA. CDR3 protein: CSVESASGGYEQYF. CDR3 sequence (DNA): TGCAGCGTTGAAAGTGCTAGCGGGGGGTACGAGCAGTACTTC.

This clone has only a few counts. One junction end does not reproduce the germline sequence, and a read error may be involved. The CDR3 DNA follows: TGTGCCAGCAGAGACAGGGGGAACAGATACGCAGTATTT. Translation: CASRDRGNRYAVF. This chain links TRBV6-5 with TRBJ2-3; 9 bases fit TRBD1. This CDR3 contains 13 residues. The germline CDR1 and CDR2 sequences are MNHEY and SVGAGI.

The chain uses TRBV28 and TRBJ1-3; D perhaps matches TRBD1 (5 bases). Germline CDR1 and CDR2: MDHEN and SYDVKM. The CDR3 has 16 amino acids. V was clipped by 4 bases and J by 0 bases, with 13 bases between them. CDR3 nucleotide sequence: TGTGCCAGCAGTTCGCAGGGAGGGGTCTCTGGAAACACCATATATTTT. Protein product: CASSSQGGVSGNTIYF. The variable domain in full, with the rest retrieved from reference TRBV28 and TRBJ1-3, is DVKVTQSSRYLVKRTGEKVFLECVQDMDHENMFWYRQDPGLGLRLIYFSYDVKMKEKGDIPEGYSVSREKKERFSLILESASTNQTSMYLCASSSQGGVSGNTIYFGEGSWLTVV.

V gene TRBV19 combines with J gene TRBJ2-7; 7 bases line up with TRBD1. The CDR3 runs to 16 residues. Germline trimming cut 7 bases from V and 0 bases from J; bases unmatched to any gene: 12. Germline V gene sequence: CDR1 LNHDA, CDR2 SQIVND (reference sequence). The CDR3 region has the DNA TGTGCCAGTATCGGGACAGTTACGATTAGCTCCTACGAGCAGTACTTC. Protein: CASIGTVTISSYEQYF.

V gene TRBV5-8 combines with J gene TRBJ2-7; 7 bases match TRBD1. This CDR3 has 14 residues. V was pared by 6 bases and J by 5 bases, with 11 bases of the junction left unmatched. CDR1 is SGHTS and CDR2 is YDEGEE in the germline V gene. The CDR3 nucleotides are TGTGCCAGCAACTTAGGACAGGCGGCGGACGAGCAGTACTTC. It translates to CASNLGQAADEQYF.

Worth noting for this clone: This same CDR3 is encoded by further DNA sequences in the sample. V gene TRBV7-2 combines with J gene TRBJ2-7; TRBD1 is a possible D gene (6 bases). This CDR3 has 14 residues. Germline assignment: CDR1 SGHTA and CDR2 FQGNSA. V lost 1 base and J 4 bases, leaving 11 bases between the germline ends. The CDR3, as DNA: TGTGCCAGCAGCTTAGAGGTAGGGGGATACGAGCAGTACTTC. Its translation is CASSLEVGGYEQYF.

This clone was detected only once. The rearrangement uses TRBV5-1 and TRBJ1-2; 7 bases line up with TRBD1. The V gene's germline CDR1 is SGHRS and CDR2 YFSETQ. CDR3 size: 15 residues. The J segment lost 1 base and the V segment lost 0 bases, leaving 3 bases of the junction unmatched. The CDR3 reads CASSLVGDSNYGYTF. The CDR3, as DNA: TGCGCCAGCAGCTTGGTAGGGGACAGTAACTATGGCTACACCTTC.

This rearrangement joins TRBV30 to TRBJ1-5; D not resolved. Trimming took off 4 bases at V and 7 bases at J, with 11 bases between the two ends. Germline assignment: CDR1 GTSNPN and CDR2 SVGIG (reference sequence). The CDR3 length is 12 residues. The CDR3 region is CAWNSLRQPQHF. The CDR3 DNA reads TGTGCCTGGAACAGTCTCCGACAGCCCCAGCATTTT.

This chain connects TRBV5-1 to TRBJ2-2; 7 bases map to TRBD1. The CDR3 loop spans 19 amino acids. Germline-derived CDR1 and CDR2 are SGHRS and YFSETQ. With 4 bases clipped from V and 2 bases from J, the junction kept 17 bases outside the gene matches. CDR3 amino acids: CASSIPDRTLETNTGELFF. The DNA for the CDR3 is TGCGCCAGCAGCATCCCGGACAGGACGCTTGAGACAAACACCGGGGAGCTGTTTTTT.

This clone has only one observation. The V gene is TRBV7-9, the J gene TRBJ1-1; D uncertain. There are 14 residues in the CDR3. The ends were cut back, 5 bases at V and 5 bases at J, with 15 bases in the middle. Germline V gene sequence: CDR1 SEHNR, CDR2 FQNEAQ (reference sequence). In DNA form, the CDR3 reads TGTGCCAGCAGCGCCAGCGGACTTAGGACTGAAGCTTTCTTT. Amino acid sequence: CASSASGLRTEAFF.

The chain combines TRBV5-1 with TRBJ2-1; 11 bases line up with TRBD2. The CDR3 runs 16 residues. Germline V CDR1 and CDR2: SGHRS, YFSETQ. The junction had 7 bases not matched to a gene; V was cut back by 0 bases and J by 8 bases. CDR3 sequence: CASSLGVSGGEDEQFF. The CDR3 nucleotides read TGCGCCAGCAGCTTGGGAGTTAGCGGGGGGGAGGATGAGCAGTTCTTC.

The chain is built from TRBV10-3 and TRBJ2-7; D gene ambiguous. Germline V gene sequence: CDR1 ENHRY, CDR2 SYGVKD. The CDR3 contains 11 residues. The ends were cut back, 4 bases at V and 4 bases at J, with 5 bases in the middle. For the CDR3, the DNA is TGTGCCATCAGTGCCGGGTACGAGCAGTACTTC. Protein product: CAISAGYEQYF.

This clone showed up just a few times. The genes are TRBV5-5 and TRBJ1-2; 9 nucleotides align to TRBD1. The CDR3 is 19 residues long. With V trimmed by 1 base and J by 6 bases, 19 bases remained unmatched. The V gene's germline CDR1 is SGHKS and CDR2 YYEKEE (reference sequence). CDR3 sequence reads: CASSLRMGFGTGSGDGYTF. CDR3 nucleotide sequence: TGTGCCAGCAGCTTGAGGATGGGGTTCGGGACAGGGAGTGGCGATGGCTACACCTTC.

Only one count was recorded for this clone. This chain connects TRBV19 to TRBJ2-2; a weak D match, TRBD2 (6 bases). The CDR3 length is 11 residues. V shed 10 bases and J shed 7 bases, with 10 bases lying between them. The germline CDR1 and CDR2 sequences are LNHDA and SQIVND (reference sequence). The DNA of the CDR3 is TGTGCCACCCACGGGGGCGGGGAGCTGTTTTTT. Protein: CATHGGGELFF.